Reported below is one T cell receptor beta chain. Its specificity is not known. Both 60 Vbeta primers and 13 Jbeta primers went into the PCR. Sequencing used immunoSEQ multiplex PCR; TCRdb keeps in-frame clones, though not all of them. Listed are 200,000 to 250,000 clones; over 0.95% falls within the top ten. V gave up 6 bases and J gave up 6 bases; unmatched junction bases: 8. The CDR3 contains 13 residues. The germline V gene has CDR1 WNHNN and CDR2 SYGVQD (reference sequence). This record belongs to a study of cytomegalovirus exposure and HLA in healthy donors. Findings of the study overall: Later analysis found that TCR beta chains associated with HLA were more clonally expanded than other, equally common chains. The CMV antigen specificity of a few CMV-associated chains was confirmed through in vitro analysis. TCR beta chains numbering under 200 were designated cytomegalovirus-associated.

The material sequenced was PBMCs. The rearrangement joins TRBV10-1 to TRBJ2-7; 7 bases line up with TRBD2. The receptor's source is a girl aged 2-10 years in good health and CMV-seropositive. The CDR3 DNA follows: TGCGCCAGCAGCCTCGGACTAGATGGCGAGCAGTACTTC. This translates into CASSLGLDGEQYF.